This T cell receptor beta chain was identified during a study of T cells in women clearing cervical HPV infection. Study-wide context: For cases, blood was sampled a median around 150 days after lesion detection, interquartile range roughly 80 to 200 days.

The CDR3 is 14 amino acids. Germline V gives CDR1 LGHNA, CDR2 YNFKEQ. With respect to this clone: The germline gene is not matched at one end of the junction; a read error may be the cause. The read comes to an end 3 residues before the CDR3 does, leaving the germline J gene to fill in the end.

The protocol was immunoSEQ multiplex PCR, while the TCRdb copy is restricted to in-frame clones and leaves out a portion. Its clone listing holds 15,000 to 20,000 clones. The rearrangement joins TRBV4-2 to TRBJ1-2; weak D call: TRBD1 (6 bases). This TCR came from a woman between 18 and 70 years old with a cervical HPV16 infection that either progressed to CIN3+ or cleared (not recorded which). Sequencing was done on a sample of blood buffy coat. The DNA read from the CDR3 is TGCGCCAGCAGCCAAGATGAGCGCAGGGGTAGC. Amino acids: CASSQDERRGS. The whole CDR3 protein reads CASSQDERRGSYTF.